Shown below are 8 T cell receptor beta chains from a single sample sequenced in a study of T cells expressing NK-cell markers. TCRdb reanalyzed the 5' RACE reads, giving one entry per CDR3 protein sequence and no DNA. The sample has 500,000 to 600,000 distinct CDR3 sequences, and its top ten clones hold roughly 3.5%. Source material: blood T cells: a sorted CD56 or NKG2C T cell subset, CD4+ or CD8+ T cells, or bulk PBMC T cells (not recorded which). Receptors were obtained from a man aged 18 to 35 in good health.

The V call is TRBV25-1, the J call TRBJ2-3. Per germline, CDR1 MGHDK and CDR2 SYGVNS. The CDR3 is made up of 14 amino acids. CDR3 region: CASSFSRSIDTQYF.

The J gene is TRBJ1-2, the V gene TRBV29-1. The length of the CDR3 is 13 residues. The germline V gene has CDR1 SQVTM and CDR2 ANQGSEA. The CDR3 sequence is CSVADGGNYGYTF.

The gene calls are TRBV27 and TRBJ2-1; with no DNA, the TCRdb D assignment of TRBD1 cannot be verified. In germline, CDR1 is MNHEY, CDR2 SMNVEV (reference sequence). The CDR3 spans 16 residues. The CDR3 protein is CASSPRGQENYNEQFF.

The gene calls are TRBV3-1 and TRBJ2-3; TCRdb's assignment of TRBD2 cannot be checked, as there is no DNA. CDR3 length equals 13 residues. CDR1 LGHDT and CDR2 YNNKEL come from the germline V gene (reference sequence). The CDR3 reads CASSRDPHGTQYF.

The V and J genes are TRBV12-3 or TRBV12-4 and TRBJ1-2; the D call of TRBD1 rests on TCRdb alone, since no DNA is present to check it. This CDR3 region has 14 residues. This chain's CDR3 is CASSPLGQVSGYTF.

CDR3: CATSRGGPYEQYF. The chain has TRBV15 and TRBJ2-7. Looked up from germline, CDR1 is LNHNV and CDR2 is YYDKDF (reference sequence). The length of the CDR3 is 13 residues.

The chain is built from TRBV5-1 and TRBJ2-1; TCRdb's assignment of TRBD1 cannot be checked, as there is no DNA. This CDR3 region has 15 residues. CDR1 and CDR2 (germline): SGHRS, YFSETQ. The CDR3 region is CASSLVPGTQWEQFF.

This rearrangement joins TRBV29-1 to TRBJ1-1. The CDR3 contains 16 residues. The germline gives CDR1 SQVTM, CDR2 ANQGSEA. CDR3 protein: CSVRATWGPGNAEAFF.